This TCR beta chain appears in the sequencing data of a study of T cells after yellow fever vaccination. Study-wide background: The authors prepared low-cell-number fractions using SMART-Seq v4 Ultra Low Input.

As TCR cDNA was made by 5'RACE template switching, a universal primer site and UMIs were added. Each CDR3 protein gets one entry after TCRdb re-called the 5' RACE reads with MiXCR. This table has a few hundred thousand distinct CDR3 sequences, about 7.8% appearing once. This clonotype came up a few times. Its antigen remains unidentified. The V end lost 0 bases, the J end lost 0 bases, and 8 bases lay between the germline ends. The V gene's germline CDR1 is SGHRS and CDR2 YFSETQ. This CDR3 has 15 residues. Study results and caveats: Just a small share of clonotypes turned up in the CD4 compartment as well as the CD8 compartment. Sorted repertoires could include abundant contaminating clonotypes from bulk cells.

The receptor's source is a man between 18 and 35 years old who received the YFV17D yellow fever vaccine. The sample was PBMCs, taken about 41 days after the first yellow fever vaccination. This rearrangement joins TRBV5-1 to TRBJ2-3; no clear D gene. The CDR3 DNA reads as TGCGCCAGCAGCTTGGTTAGTGTAAGCACAGATACGCAGTATTTT. Translated, it gives CASSLVSVSTDTQYF.